This T cell receptor beta chain was found in a study of T-cell reconstitution after alpha-beta-depleted transplantation in children. The authors prepared the TCRbeta library with unique molecular identifiers. TCRdb reprocessed the PCR reads via MiXCR and lists one record per CDR3 protein. Counted here are roughly 490,000 distinct CDR3 sequences, 11% occurring once; the ten biggest clones make up about 15%. The CDR3 runs to 15 residues. The ends were cut back, 2 bases at V and 8 bases at J, with 15 bases in the middle. The V gene's germline CDR1 is LGHNA and CDR2 YNFKEQ. The receptor's source is a female patient aged 2 to 10 who had a stem cell transplant for aplastic anemia, so the T cells may come from the graft donor. V and J are TRBV4-2 and TRBJ1-4; D perhaps matches TRBD1 (5 bases). This material consisted of PBMCs, mostly from graft donor cells, taken 180 days after TCRalphabeta/CD19-depleted stem cell transplant. The CDR3 bases are TGTGCCAGCAGCCAAATTGGGGCCAATGGCGAAAAACTGTTTTTT. This gives the protein CASSQIGANGEKLFF.